Listed here are 31 T cell receptor beta chains from one sample, sequenced in a study of blood T cell repertoires in COVID-19. TCRdb's table, derived via immunoSEQ multiplex PCR, lists solely in-frame clones and lacks some. The data contain more than 200,000 clones, about 85% of them singletons. Material for sequencing was peripheral blood. These receptor sequences come from a man aged 18 to 29 with active or convalescent COVID-19.

V gene TRBV6-5 combines with J gene TRBJ2-7, with D possibly matching TRBD2 (6 bases). CDR3 length: 16 residues. V gave up 3 bases and J gave up 2 bases, with 17 bases separating them. Germline assignment: CDR1 MNHEY and CDR2 SVGAGI. CDR3 nucleotide sequence: TGTGCCAGCAGTTATTCTTTACTAGCTAGCGCCTACGAGCAGTACTTC. It translates to CASSYSLLASAYEQYF.

This clone was seen a few times. CDR3 bases: TGTGCCAGCAGCTCTATGCTCGGACCGCCGGGACACGAGTTTATTGGCAATCAGCCCCAGCATTTT. It is translated as CASSSMLGPPGHEFIGNQPQHF. The rearrangement joins TRBV28 to TRBJ1-5; weak D call: TRBD1 (6 bases). V lost 6 bases, J lost 2 bases, and 35 bases lay in between. This CDR3 contains 22 residues. Germline V gene data show CDR1 as MDHEN and CDR2 as SYDVKM. Full variable domain (outside the CDR3, taken from reference TRBV28 and TRBJ1-5): DVKVTQSSRYLVKRTGEKVFLECVQDMDHENMFWYRQDPGLGLRLIYFSYDVKMKEKGDIPEGYSVSREKKERFSLILESASTNQTSMYLCASSSMLGPPGHEFIGNQPQHFGDGTRLSIL.

This clone was recorded once. The chain is built from TRBV28 and TRBJ1-1; D is perhaps TRBD1 (6 bases). V was clipped by 10 bases and J by 4 bases, with 13 bases between them. This CDR3 comprises 12 residues. Per the germline V gene, CDR1 is MDHEN and CDR2 is SYDVKM. The CDR3 DNA follows: TGTGCCACCCGGGGGGGCCCCACTGAAGCTTTCTTT. Encoded protein: CATRGGPTEAFF.

The chain uses TRBV6-6 and TRBJ2-7, with 9 bases identical to TRBD2. This CDR3 has 14 residues. Germline trimming cut 10 bases from V and 4 bases from J; bases unmatched to any gene: 11. Germline V gene sequence: CDR1 MNHNY, CDR2 SVGAGI (reference sequence). Written as DNA, the CDR3 is TGTGCCACACGCCCCAAGCGGGAGGCATACGAGCAGTACTTC. Protein product: CATRPKREAYEQYF.

This clone was observed once. The chain couples TRBV18 to TRBJ2-7; D possibly corresponds to TRBD2 (6 bases). Trimming removed 4 bases from V and 3 bases from J, with 13 bases in between. CDR1 and CDR2 from the germline V gene are KGHSH and LQKENI. The CDR3 length is 14 residues. The CDR3 DNA reads as TGTGCCAGCTCACGTGCGCGGGGCGACTACGAGCAGTACTTC. It encodes CASSRARGDYEQYF.

The V and J genes are TRBV9 and TRBJ1-3, with D maybe TRBD1 (6 bases). V was pared by 4 bases and J by 1 base, with 9 bases between. Germline values: CDR1 SGDLS, CDR2 YYNGEE. CDR3 length: 14 amino acids. The CDR3 is CASSPRGSGNTIYF. CDR3 sequence (DNA): TGTGCCAGCAGCCCCAGGGGTTCTGGAAACACCATATATTTT.

The V call is TRBV15, the J call TRBJ1-5; 9 nucleotides agree with TRBD1. Germline loops: CDR1 LNHNV, CDR2 YYDKDF (reference sequence). The J segment lost 4 bases and the V segment lost 1 base, leaving 5 bases of the junction unmatched. The CDR3 contains 16 residues. Here the CDR3 DNA reads TGTGCCACCAGCAGAGTCTCCGGGACAGGGAATCAGCCCCAGCATTTT. It yields the protein CATSRVSGTGNQPQHF.

V gene TRBV19 combines with J gene TRBJ2-6; 9 nucleotides match TRBD2. V lost 5 bases to trimming and J lost 1 base; unmatched junction nucleotides: 6. The germline V gene encodes CDR1 LNHDA and CDR2 SQIVND (reference sequence). The CDR3 contains 17 residues. The CDR3 bases are TGTGCCAGTAGTCGGGGTAGCGGGAGATCTGGGGCCAACGTCCTGACTTTC. It specifies CASSRGSGRSGANVLTF. The full variable domain, with the rest looked up from reference TRBV19 and TRBJ2-6, is DGGITQSPKYLFRKEGQNVTLSCEQNLNHDAMYWYRQDPGQGLRLIYYSQIVNDFQKGDIAEGYSVSREKKESFPLTVTSAQKNPTAFYLCASSRGSGRSGANVLTFGAGSRLTVL.

V and J are TRBV19 and TRBJ1-5; maybe TRBD1 (6 bases). Per the germline V gene, CDR1 is LNHDA and CDR2 is SQIVND (reference sequence). The CDR3 contains 15 residues. Trimming cost V 2 bases and J 9 bases, with 17 bases left between them. CDR3 residues: CASSIWNRDQGPQHF. In DNA, the CDR3 is TGTGCCAGTAGTATATGGAACAGGGACCAGGGGCCCCAGCATTTT.

V usage is TRBV11-3 and J usage is TRBJ1-6; no definite D call. Germline-derived CDR1 and CDR2 are SGHNT and YENEEA. This CDR3 is built from 13 residues. The V gene lost 0 bases and the J gene lost 8 bases, with 5 bases spanning the gap. CDR3 amino acids: CASSLDRDSPLHF. CDR3 sequence (DNA): TGTGCCAGCAGCTTAGATCGGGATTCACCCCTCCACTTT.

V is TRBV5-1 and J is TRBJ2-1; 7 bases agree with TRBD2. Unmatched junction bases numbered 10, after V lost 7 bases and J lost 3 bases. Germline V gives CDR1 SGHRS, CDR2 YFSETQ. The CDR3 runs 15 residues. CDR3 coding DNA: TGCGCCAGCCAATATCGGGGGGATAACTACAATGAGCAGTTCTTC. Amino acid sequence: CASQYRGDNYNEQFF.

This clone has just one count. J is TRBJ1-6 and V is TRBV4-1, with D perhaps matching TRBD1 (6 bases). Germline CDR1 and CDR2: MGHRA and YSYEKL. This CDR3 spans 14 amino acids. V gave up 2 bases and J gave up 7 bases, with 9 bases separating them. The CDR3 DNA is TGCGCCAGCAGCCAACCAGGGGTGAATTCACCCCTCCACTTT. Encoded protein: CASSQPGVNSPLHF.

The rearrangement links TRBV18 to TRBJ2-2; 7 bases agree with TRBD1. Per the germline V gene, CDR1 is KGHSH and CDR2 is LQKENI. The CDR3 runs to 15 residues. Trimming cost V 3 bases and J 4 bases; bases outside gene matches: 5. Here the CDR3 reads CASSPPGTATGELFF. The CDR3 region has the DNA TGTGCCAGCTCACCCCCCGGGACAGCCACCGGGGAGCTGTTTTTT.

V usage is TRBV28 and J usage is TRBJ1-2; weak D call: TRBD1 (6 bases). This CDR3 has 13 residues. With 8 bases removed from V and 8 bases from J, the gap between germline ends came to 18 bases. Germline CDR1 is MDHEN and CDR2 is SYDVKM. CDR3: CASGGGRASGYTF. The CDR3 region has the DNA TGTGCCAGCGGTGGGGGCAGGGCCAGCGGCTACACCTTC.

V usage is TRBV6-5 and J usage is TRBJ1-2; TRBD1 agrees at 11 bases. The CDR3 is 14 amino acids. The germline V gene encodes CDR1 MNHEY and CDR2 SVGAGI. The trim removed 6 bases at V and 8 bases at J, leaving 8 bases unmatched. The DNA of the CDR3 is TGTGCCAGCAGGGAGGACAGGGGGCGAGAGGGCTACACCTTC. Amino acid sequence: CASREDRGREGYTF.

V and J are TRBV18 and TRBJ1-1; 12 positions agree with TRBD1. This CDR3 comprises 16 residues. Germline V gives CDR1 KGHSH, CDR2 LQKENI. J was trimmed by 5 bases and V by 1 base; bases with no gene match: 5. DNA for the CDR3: TGTGCCAGCTCACCACTCCCGGGACAGGGGGCGACTGAAGCTTTCTTT. Its protein is CASSPLPGQGATEAFF. Full variable domain (remainder filled in from reference TRBV18 and TRBJ1-1): NAGVMQNPRHLVRRRGQEARLRCSPMKGHSHVYWYRQLPEEGLKFMVYLQKENIIDESGMPKERFSAEFPKEGPSILRIQQVVRGDSAAYFCASSPLPGQGATEAFFGQGTRLTVV.

The J gene is TRBJ2-1, the V gene TRBV6-5; TRBD1 matches at 9 bases. Germline V CDR1 and CDR2: MNHEY, SVGAGI. The CDR3 covers 15 residues. V shed 7 bases and J 6 bases; nucleotides not matched to a gene: 10. CDR3 in amino acids: CASNKPGQGFNEQFF. The DNA for the CDR3 is TGTGCCAGCAATAAGCCGGGACAGGGTTTCAATGAGCAGTTCTTC.

This chain's CDR3 is CASTEGTGAYYGYTF. The CDR3 DNA sequence: TGTGCCAGCACAGAGGGGACAGGGGCTTACTATGGCTACACCTTC. The chain combines TRBV28 with TRBJ1-2; 10 nucleotides line up with TRBD1. V dropped 7 bases and J dropped 3; count of bases not matched to a gene: 8. The CDR3 runs to 15 residues. Germline V CDR1 and CDR2: MDHEN, SYDVKM.

This clone was counted only a few times. V usage is TRBV27 and J usage is TRBJ2-7; 7 bases map to TRBD2. V dropped 5 bases and J dropped 2; count of bases not matched to a gene: 6. This CDR3 comprises 14 residues. Germline CDR1 is MNHEY and CDR2 is SMNVEV (reference sequence). This chain's CDR3 is CASSRASGTYEQYF. CDR3 DNA sequence: TGTGCCAGCAGTAGGGCTAGCGGTACCTACGAGCAGTACTTC.

The sample holds one count of this clone. This CDR3 reads CASSFEAANLYGYTF. The DNA for the CDR3 is TGTGCCAGCAGCTTCGAGGCGGCTAACCTATATGGCTACACCTTC. The chain uses TRBV11-2 and TRBJ1-2; D unclear. This CDR3 spans 15 amino acids. Trimming took 3 bases from V and 5 from J, leaving 16 bases between them. CDR1 is SGHAT and CDR2 is FQNNGV in the germline V gene. Combining the CDR3 with reference TRBV11-2 and TRBJ1-2 gives the whole variable domain EAGVAQSPRYKIIEKRQSVAFWCNPISGHATLYWYQQILGQGPKLLIQFQNNGVVDDSQLPKDRFSAERLKGVDSTLKIQPAKLEDSAVYLCASSFEAANLYGYTFGSGTRLTVV.

This clone came up a few times. CDR3: CASSAPTPRTDTQYF. The DNA for the CDR3 is TGTGCCAGCAGTGCCCCGACACCTCGCACAGATACGCAGTATTTT. The chain joins TRBV2 to TRBJ2-3; D gene uncertain. V was clipped by 4 bases and J by 1 base, with 12 bases between them. The CDR3 totals 15 residues. CDR1 is SNHLY and CDR2 is FYNNEI in the germline V gene.

The rearrangement uses TRBV11-2 and TRBJ1-1; D gene unclear. This CDR3 has 15 amino acids. V lost 5 bases, J lost 8 bases, and 21 bases lay in between. Looked up from germline, CDR1 is SGHAT and CDR2 is FQNNGV. The CDR3 DNA sequence: TGTGCCAGCAGCCCCCCTGGATTCTGGGCTGGCGAAGCTTTCTTT. Translating it yields CASSPPGFWAGEAFF.

This chain uses TRBV5-1 with TRBJ2-2, with 8 bases lining up with TRBD1. CDR1 and CDR2 from the germline V gene are SGHRS and YFSETQ. The CDR3 has 14 residues. J was trimmed by 6 bases and V by 3 bases; bases with no gene match: 4. CDR3: CASSSQGVAGELFF. CDR3 sequence (DNA): TGCGCCAGCAGCTCACAGGGGGTCGCCGGGGAGCTGTTTTTT.

The DNA of the CDR3 is TGCGCCAGCAGCTTTTCGGCTAGCGGGATCGATGAGCAGTTCTTC. Translated: CASSFSASGIDEQFF. The rearrangement joins TRBV5-1 to TRBJ2-1, with 9 bases identical to TRBD2. In germline, CDR1 is SGHRS, CDR2 YFSETQ. The CDR3 totals 15 residues. The junction had 8 bases not matched to a gene; V was cut back by 2 bases and J by 8 bases.

This clone was seen a single time. The rearrangement joins TRBV11-1 to TRBJ2-7; 7 bases agree with TRBD2. Germline assignment: CDR1 SGHAT and CDR2 FQDESV (reference sequence). Unmatched junction bases numbered 4, after V lost 3 bases and J lost 2 bases. The CDR3 is made up of 14 amino acids. The CDR3 is CASSLGGSTYEQYF. As DNA, the CDR3 is TGTGCCAGCAGCTTGGGCGGGAGTACCTACGAGCAGTACTTC.

The genes are TRBV14 and TRBJ1-1, with D maybe TRBD1 (6 bases). The CDR3 is 13 residues long. Germline V gives CDR1 SGHDN, CDR2 FVKESK. V was shortened by 4 bases and J by 7 bases, with 13 bases between the two germline ends. CDR3 sequence reads: CASSPFIQGEAFF. DNA of the CDR3: TGTGCCAGCAGCCCATTTATACAGGGTGAAGCTTTCTTT.

The V and J genes are TRBV5-1 and TRBJ1-4, with D perhaps TRBD1 (6 bases). Germline-derived CDR1 and CDR2 are SGHRS and YFSETQ. The ends were cut back, 0 bases at V and 8 bases at J, with 20 bases in the middle. CDR3 length: 17 amino acids. CDR3 DNA sequence: TGCGCCAGCAGCTTGGGACGACAGGCCAGCTATCAGGAAAAACTGTTTTTT. Encoded protein: CASSLGRQASYQEKLFF.

The V and J genes are TRBV6-5 and TRBJ2-7; the match to TRBD1 covers 7 bases. The CDR3 extends over 15 amino acids. In germline, CDR1 is MNHEY, CDR2 SVGAGI. J was trimmed by 2 bases and V by 5 bases; bases with no gene match: 9. The CDR3 region has the DNA TGTGCCAGCAGTCGGTCCCGGGACAGAACCTACGAGCAGTACTTC. Translating it yields CASSRSRDRTYEQYF.

The gene calls are TRBV6-5 and TRBJ1-2; 9 nucleotides agree with TRBD1. CDR1 is MNHEY and CDR2 is SVGAGI in the germline V gene. This CDR3 comprises 14 residues. J was trimmed by 5 bases and V by 7 bases; bases with no gene match: 8. CDR3 sequence reads: CASISTGGSYGYTF. The CDR3 nucleotides read TGTGCCAGCATTTCCACAGGGGGCTCGTATGGCTACACCTTC.

V and J are TRBV7-8 and TRBJ2-7, with D possibly TRBD1 on 5 matching bases. This CDR3 region has 14 residues. From germline, CDR1 is SGHVS and CDR2 FQNEAQ. Deletions cut 1 base from V and 3 bases from J, with 10 bases between. The CDR3 sequence: CASSLVDGHYEQYF. CDR3 sequence (DNA): TGTGCCAGCAGCTTAGTCGACGGACACTACGAGCAGTACTTC.

The chain has TRBV27 and TRBJ2-7, with D maybe TRBD2 (6 bases). Germline CDR1 MNHEY, CDR2 SMNVEV (reference sequence). V lost 5 bases, J lost 5 bases, and 16 bases lay in between. The CDR3 is 14 amino acids. The CDR3 sequence: CASSRRVDGDEQYF. In DNA form, the CDR3 reads TGTGCCAGCAGTAGGAGGGTAGACGGCGACGAGCAGTACTTC.